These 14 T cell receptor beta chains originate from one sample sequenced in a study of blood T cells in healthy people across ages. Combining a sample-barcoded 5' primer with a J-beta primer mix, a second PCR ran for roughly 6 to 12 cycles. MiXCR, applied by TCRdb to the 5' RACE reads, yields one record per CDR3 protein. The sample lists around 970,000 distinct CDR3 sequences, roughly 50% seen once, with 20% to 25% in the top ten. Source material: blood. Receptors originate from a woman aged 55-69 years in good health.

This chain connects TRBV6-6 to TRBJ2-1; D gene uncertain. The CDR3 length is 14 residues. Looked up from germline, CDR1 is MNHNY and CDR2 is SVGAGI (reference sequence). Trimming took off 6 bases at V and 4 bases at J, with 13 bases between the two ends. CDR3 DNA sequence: TGTGCCAGCAGGGATCGCCCTGGGTACAATGAGCAGTTCTTC. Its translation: CASRDRPGYNEQFF.

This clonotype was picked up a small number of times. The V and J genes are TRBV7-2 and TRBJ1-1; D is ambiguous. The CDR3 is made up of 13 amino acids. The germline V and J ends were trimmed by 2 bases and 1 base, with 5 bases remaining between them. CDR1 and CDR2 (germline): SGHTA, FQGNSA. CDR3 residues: CASSLNTNTEAFF. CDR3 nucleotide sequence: TGTGCCAGCAGCTTAAACACGAACACTGAAGCTTTCTTT.

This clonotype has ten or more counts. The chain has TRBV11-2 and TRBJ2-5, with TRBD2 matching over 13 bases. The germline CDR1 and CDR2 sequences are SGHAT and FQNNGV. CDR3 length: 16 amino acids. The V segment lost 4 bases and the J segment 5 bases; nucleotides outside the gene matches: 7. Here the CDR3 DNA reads TGTGCCAGCAGCTCCTGGACTAGCGGGAGCGGGGAGACCCAGTACTTC. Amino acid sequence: CASSSWTSGSGETQYF.

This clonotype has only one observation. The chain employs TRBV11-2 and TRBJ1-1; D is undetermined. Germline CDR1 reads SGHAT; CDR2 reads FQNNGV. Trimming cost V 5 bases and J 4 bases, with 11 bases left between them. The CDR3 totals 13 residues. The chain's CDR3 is CASSLPARTEAFF. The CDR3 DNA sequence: TGTGCCAGCAGCCTTCCTGCCCGCACTGAAGCTTTCTTT.

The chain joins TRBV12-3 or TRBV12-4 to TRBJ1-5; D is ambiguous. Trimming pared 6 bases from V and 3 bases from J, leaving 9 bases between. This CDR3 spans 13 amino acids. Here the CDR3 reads CASRGSFNQPQHF. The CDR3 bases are TGTGCCAGCAGAGGGTCTTTCAATCAGCCCCAGCATTTT.

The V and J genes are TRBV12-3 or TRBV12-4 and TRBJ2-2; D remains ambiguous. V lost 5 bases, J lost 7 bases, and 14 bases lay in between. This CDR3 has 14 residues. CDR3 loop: CASSRPGTNGELFF. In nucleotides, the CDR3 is TGTGCCAGCAGTCGGCCAGGAACAAACGGGGAGCTGTTTTTT.

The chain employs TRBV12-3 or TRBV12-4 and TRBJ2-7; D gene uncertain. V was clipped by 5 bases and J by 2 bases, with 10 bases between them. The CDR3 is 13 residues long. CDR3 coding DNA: TGTGCCAGCAGTCGCGGATTCACCTACGAGCAGTACTTC. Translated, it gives CASSRGFTYEQYF.

CDR3 sequence: CSAKQGRNSPLHF. The DNA for the CDR3 is TGCAGTGCTAAGCAGGGCAGGAATTCACCCCTCCACTTT. The chain employs TRBV20-1 and TRBJ1-6; maybe TRBD1 (5 bases). Germline V gene lookup returns CDR1 DFQATT and CDR2 SNEGSKA (reference sequence). The V end was cut by 4 bases, the J end by 7 bases, with 11 bases between. CDR3 length equals 13 residues.

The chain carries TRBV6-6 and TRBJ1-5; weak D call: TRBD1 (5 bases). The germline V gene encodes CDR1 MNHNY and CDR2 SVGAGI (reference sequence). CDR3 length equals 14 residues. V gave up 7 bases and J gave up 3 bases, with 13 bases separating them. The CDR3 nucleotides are TGTGCCAGCAAAGAGGGGTATCTCAATCAGCCCCAGCATTTT. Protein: CASKEGYLNQPQHF.

The CDR3 here is CASSLSPTANGGRTQYF. The CDR3 DNA reads TGCGCCAGCAGCTTGTCCCCGACAGCAAACGGGGGAAGGACCCAGTACTTC. The V gene is TRBV5-1, the J gene TRBJ2-5; weak D call: TRBD2 (6 bases). The CDR3 loop spans 17 amino acids. V was shortened by 1 base and J by 7 bases, with 23 bases between the two germline ends. The V gene's germline CDR1 is SGHRS and CDR2 YFSETQ.

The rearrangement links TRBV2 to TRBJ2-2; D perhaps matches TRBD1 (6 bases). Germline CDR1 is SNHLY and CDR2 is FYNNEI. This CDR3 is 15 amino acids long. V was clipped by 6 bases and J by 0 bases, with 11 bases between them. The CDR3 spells CASRLDRTNTGELFF. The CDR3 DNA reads TGTGCCAGCAGACTAGACAGGACGAACACCGGGGAGCTGTTTTTT.

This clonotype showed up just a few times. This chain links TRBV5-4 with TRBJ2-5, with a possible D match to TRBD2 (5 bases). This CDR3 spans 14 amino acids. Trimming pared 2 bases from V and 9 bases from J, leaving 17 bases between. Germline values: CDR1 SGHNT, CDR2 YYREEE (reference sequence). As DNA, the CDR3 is TGTGCCAGCAGCTTTTGGGGAGTCGGTAGGGCCCAGTACTTC. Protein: CASSFWGVGRAQYF.

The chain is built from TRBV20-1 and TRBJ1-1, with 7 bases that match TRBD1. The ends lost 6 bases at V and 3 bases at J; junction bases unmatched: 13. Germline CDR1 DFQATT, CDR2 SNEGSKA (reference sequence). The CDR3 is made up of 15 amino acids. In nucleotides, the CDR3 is TGCAGTGCCGTGACAGGGCGGGAGATGGACACTGAAGCTTTCTTT. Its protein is CSAVTGREMDTEAFF.

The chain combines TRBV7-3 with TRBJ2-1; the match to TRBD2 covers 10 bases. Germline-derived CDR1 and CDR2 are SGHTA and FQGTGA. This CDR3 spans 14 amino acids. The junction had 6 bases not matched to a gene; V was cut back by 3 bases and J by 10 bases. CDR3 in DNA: TGTGCCAGCAGCTTTTCTAGCGGGAGTTGGGAGCAGTTCTTC. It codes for CASSFSSGSWEQFF.